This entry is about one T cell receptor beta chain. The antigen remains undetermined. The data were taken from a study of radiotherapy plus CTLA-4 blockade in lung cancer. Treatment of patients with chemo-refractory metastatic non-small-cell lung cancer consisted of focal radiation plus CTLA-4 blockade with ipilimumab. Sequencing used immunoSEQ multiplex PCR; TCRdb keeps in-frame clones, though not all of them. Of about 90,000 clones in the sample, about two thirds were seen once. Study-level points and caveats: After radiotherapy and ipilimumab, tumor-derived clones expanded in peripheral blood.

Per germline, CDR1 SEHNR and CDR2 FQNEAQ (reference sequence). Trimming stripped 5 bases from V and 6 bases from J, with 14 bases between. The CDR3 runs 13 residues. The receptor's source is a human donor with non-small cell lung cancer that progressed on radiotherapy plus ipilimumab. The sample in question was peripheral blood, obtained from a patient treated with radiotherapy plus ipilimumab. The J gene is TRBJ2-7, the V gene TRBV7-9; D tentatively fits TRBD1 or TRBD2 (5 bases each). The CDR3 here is CASSTGTIPEQYF. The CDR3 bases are TGTGCCAGCAGCACCGGGACCATCCCCGAGCAGTACTTC.